This section outlines one T cell receptor beta chain sequence together with its context. This specimen comes from a study of control samples from healthy donors and cancer patients. Only in-frame clones appear in the TCRdb table, and some are missing; sequencing was by immunoSEQ multiplex PCR. The top ten clones hold 9.5% to 13% of a sample with tens of thousands of clones, about four fifths of them seen once. The CDR3 consists of 13 residues. In germline, CDR1 is MNHEY, CDR2 SVGAGI. V lost 6 bases, J lost 7 bases, and 12 bases lay in between. The sequenced material came from blood. This chain links TRBV6-5 with TRBJ1-4; D gene ambiguous. This clonotype was obtained from a man between 65 and 80 years old in good health. CDR3 sequence: CASRQTVLEKLFF. The CDR3 DNA sequence: TGTGCCAGCAGGCAAACCGTACTTGAAAAACTGTTTTTT.